This T cell receptor beta chain was observed in a study of CD8+ T cells in alopecia areata. Study details: In an open-label trial, patients got 5 to 10 mg tofacitinib twice daily. General observations from the study: Many expanded lesional clones persisted in scalp and blood during tofacitinib treatment.

Treatment meaning: oral pan-JAK inhibitor, 5-10 mg twice daily. Alopecia areata patients had lesional scalp punch biopsies and peripheral blood taken from them. From PBMCs, CD4+ and CD8+ T cells were sorted. This CDR3 has 13 amino acids. Germline-derived CDR1 and CDR2 are SQVTM and ANQGSEA. Concerning this clone itself: Its antigen is undetermined.

Sequencing templates came from extracted RNA that was reverse transcribed into cDNA. TCRdb's table, derived via immunoSEQ multiplex PCR, lists solely in-frame clones and lacks some. Counted here are 270,000 or so clones, 58% occurring once; the ten biggest clones make up 1.8%. This chain joins TRBV29-1 and TRBJ2-5; no clear D. The J call may be in error: the DNA end matches TRBJ2-7 better. Specimen: CD4+ T cells sorted from blood, collected at week 24, from a patient treated with tofacitinib. The TCR comes from a human donor with alopecia areata. In DNA form, the CDR3 reads TGCAGCGTCGACATTTTGGGAAGATACGAGCAGTACTTC. Encoded protein: CSVDILGRYEQYF.